Presented here are 26 T cell receptor beta chains from one specimen sequenced in a study of blood T cell repertoires in COVID-19. The table came from immunoSEQ multiplex PCR; TCRdb's copy has only in-frame clones and leaves some out. The sample shows tens of thousands of clones, about 77% of them seen only once. The sequenced sample was peripheral blood. The receptors come from a woman in her 70s with acute or convalescent COVID-19.

This chain links TRBV19 with TRBJ2-7; 11 positions match TRBD1. The germline V gene encodes CDR1 LNHDA and CDR2 SQIVND (reference sequence). After removal of 5 bases from V and 3 bases from J, the junction contained 6 bases not matched to a gene. The CDR3 is 15 residues long. Written as DNA, the CDR3 is TGTGCCAGTAGTGATCAGGACAGGGGGCACTACGAGCAGTACTTC. Translated, it gives CASSDQDRGHYEQYF.

The chain carries TRBV4-2 and TRBJ1-1, with D maybe TRBD1 (6 bases). Between the trimmed V and J ends, which lost 2 bases and 1 base, there was a span of 11 bases. This CDR3 region has 15 residues. Per the germline V gene, CDR1 is LGHNA and CDR2 is YNFKEQ. CDR3 amino acids: CASSQHRDSNTEAFF. The CDR3 bases are TGTGCCAGCAGCCAACACAGGGATTCGAACACTGAAGCTTTCTTT.

This chain links TRBV7-9 with TRBJ1-2; no firm D call. The CDR3 has 10 amino acids. The germline gives CDR1 SEHNR, CDR2 FQNEAQ (reference sequence). The ends were cut back, 5 bases at V and 4 bases at J, with 2 bases in the middle. The DNA for the CDR3 is TGTGCCAGCAGCCTCTATGGCTACACCTTC. This codes for CASSLYGYTF.

This clone appeared once. CDR3 bases: TGTGCCAGCAGCTCCAGACTTCATGGCTACACCTTC. Amino acids: CASSSRLHGYTF. V and J are TRBV5-8 and TRBJ1-2, with unresolved D. The length of the CDR3 is 12 residues. Trimming shortened V by 3 bases and J by 6 bases, and 9 bases separated the two germline ends. CDR1 and CDR2 (germline): SGHTS, YDEGEE.

The rearrangement links TRBV11-3 to TRBJ2-3; D is perhaps TRBD1 (5 bases). Germline CDR1 reads SGHNT; CDR2 reads YENEEA. Trimming shortened V by 1 base and J by 6 bases, and 8 bases separated the two germline ends. This CDR3 is built from 13 residues. CDR3 nucleotide sequence: TGTGCCAGCAGCTTAGGGTCAGGGGATACGCAGTATTTT. Translated, it gives CASSLGSGDTQYF.

The gene calls are TRBV5-1 and TRBJ2-1, with 9 bases lining up with TRBD1. The length of the CDR3 is 15 residues. V shed 5 bases and J 10 bases; nucleotides not matched to a gene: 13. Germline V gene sequence: CDR1 SGHRS, CDR2 YFSETQ. Here the CDR3 DNA reads TGCGCCAGCAGTAGCACGGGACAGGGAATTAGGGAGCAGTTCTTC. Encoded protein: CASSSTGQGIREQFF.

The chain joins TRBV19 to TRBJ1-4; D unresolved. V lost 5 bases, J lost 8 bases, and 9 bases lay in between. This CDR3 is built from 12 residues. Per the germline V gene, CDR1 is LNHDA and CDR2 is SQIVND (reference sequence). The CDR3 reads CASSFTGEKLFF. The CDR3 coding sequence is TGTGCCAGTAGTTTCACCGGGGAAAAACTGTTTTTT. Full variable domain (rest looked up from reference TRBV19 and TRBJ1-4): DGGITQSPKYLFRKEGQNVTLSCEQNLNHDAMYWYRQDPGQGLRLIYYSQIVNDFQKGDIAEGYSVSREKKESFPLTVTSAQKNPTAFYLCASSFTGEKLFFGSGTQLSVL.

In this sample, this clone turned up a few times. Here the CDR3 reads CASSERGTGHGYGYTF. The CDR3 bases are TGCGCCAGCAGTGAGAGGGGGACAGGTCATGGCTATGGCTACACCTTC. J is TRBJ1-2 and V is TRBV10-2, with 8 bases that match TRBD1. CDR3 length equals 16 residues. J was trimmed by 4 bases and V by 2 bases; bases with no gene match: 9. Per the germline V gene, CDR1 is WSHSY and CDR2 is SAAADI.

V is TRBV6-5 and J is TRBJ2-1, with D possibly being TRBD2 (6 bases). The length of the CDR3 is 14 residues. Germline V gene lookup returns CDR1 MNHEY and CDR2 SVGAGI. The V end was cut by 9 bases, the J end by 6 bases, with 18 bases between. DNA for the CDR3: TGTGCCAGTTCAATAGCGGTTGTCGGCAATGAGCAGTTCTTC. It encodes CASSIAVVGNEQFF.

The V call is TRBV27, the J call TRBJ1-6; weak D call: TRBD1 (6 bases). Germline CDR1 MNHEY, CDR2 SMNVEV (reference sequence). The V and J ends lost 4 bases and 10 bases respectively, with 20 bases between them. This CDR3 has 16 amino acids. The CDR3 loop reads CASSSQGFWAESPLHF. For the CDR3, the DNA is TGTGCCAGCAGTTCCCAGGGGTTCTGGGCGGAATCACCCCTCCACTTT.

The chain combines TRBV21-1 with TRBJ1-5; the table's D call of TRBD1 was not tested on the DNA. TRBV21-1 is a pseudogene. There are 16 residues in the CDR3. The CDR3 is CASSAGTGQSSQPQHF. CDR3 in DNA: TGTGCCAGCAGCGCGGGGACAGGGCAATCTAGTCAGCCCCAGCATTTT.

This chain joins TRBV2 and TRBJ2-7; 7 bases are a match to TRBD2. V was clipped by 4 bases and J by 0 bases; unmatched bases: 3. CDR3 size: 14 residues. Germline V CDR1 and CDR2: SNHLY, FYNNEI. CDR3 sequence reads: CASSGASGSYEQYF. In DNA form, the CDR3 reads TGTGCCAGCAGTGGGGCTAGCGGCTCCTACGAGCAGTACTTC.

The rearrangement uses TRBV7-6 and TRBJ2-1, with 10 bases matching TRBD2. CDR3 length: 16 residues. Germline-derived CDR1 and CDR2 are SGHVS and FNYEAQ. Trimming removed 5 bases from V and 6 bases from J; junction bases left unmatched: 10. CDR3 coding DNA: TGTGCCAGCAGCCCCGGTTCTAGCGGGAGAGTCAATGAGCAGTTCTTC. Its protein product is CASSPGSSGRVNEQFF. Supplemented by reference TRBV7-6 and TRBJ2-1, the full variable domain reads GAGVSQSPRYKVTKRGQDVALRCDPISGHVSLYWYRQALGQGPEFLTYFNYEAQQDKSGLPNDRFSAERPEGSISTLTIQRTEQRDSAMYRCASSPGSSGRVNEQFFGPGTRLTVL.

The chain has TRBV4-3 and TRBJ1-2, with 7 bases that match TRBD1. The CDR3 runs 14 residues. Unmatched junction bases numbered 9, after V lost 3 bases and J lost 8 bases. Per the germline V gene, CDR1 is LGHNA and CDR2 is YSLEER. DNA of the CDR3: TGCGCCAGCAGCCACGTTACAGGGGCTGGCGGCTACACCTTC. It codes for CASSHVTGAGGYTF.

The CDR3 coding sequence is TGTGCCAGCAGCATTAGGGGGCTGAACACTGAAGCTTTCTTT. It is translated as CASSIRGLNTEAFF. V gene TRBV21-1 combines with J gene TRBJ1-1; the DNA was not compared with TRBD1, the D call given in the table. TRBV21-1 represents a pseudogene. This CDR3 has 14 residues.

V gene TRBV4-3 combines with J gene TRBJ1-1, with 9 nucleotides matching TRBD1. Trimming removed 0 bases from V and 8 bases from J; junction bases left unmatched: 7. CDR1 and CDR2 from the germline V gene are LGHNA and YSLEER. This CDR3 region has 15 residues. The CDR3 sequence is CASSQEVGTGNEAFF. CDR3 DNA: TGCGCCAGCAGCCAAGAGGTGGGGACAGGGAACGAAGCTTTCTTT.

J is TRBJ2-5 and V is TRBV4-3; 7 bases line up with TRBD2. CDR3 length equals 11 residues. Germline-derived CDR1 and CDR2 are LGHNA and YSLEER. The junction had 1 base not matched to a gene; V was cut back by 5 bases and J by 7 bases. The CDR3 DNA reads TGCGCCAGCAGCGGCGGGGGGACCCAGTACTTC. Its protein product is CASSGGGTQYF.

The V gene is TRBV5-1, the J gene TRBJ2-2; 12 positions match TRBD2. V gave up 4 bases and J gave up 6 bases; unmatched junction bases: 19. The CDR3 extends over 20 amino acids. Germline loops: CDR1 SGHRS, CDR2 YFSETQ. CDR3 bases: TGCGCCAGCAGCGTTGCCGGGACAGCGCCTAGCGGGGGGGCCGCCGGGGAGCTGTTTTTT. Encoded protein: CASSVAGTAPSGGAAGELFF.

The V and J genes are TRBV7-9 and TRBJ2-7; weak D call: TRBD1 (5 bases). The V end was cut by 5 bases, the J end by 6 bases, with 11 bases between. This CDR3 is built from 12 residues. Germline CDR1 and CDR2: SEHNR and FQNEAQ (reference sequence). CDR3 nucleotides: TGTGCCAGCAGCCCACAGGTGGGCGAGCAGTACTTC. Amino acid sequence: CASSPQVGEQYF.

This chain connects TRBV7-9 to TRBJ1-4; TRBD1 matches 9 bases. Looked up from germline, CDR1 is SEHNR and CDR2 is FQNEAQ (reference sequence). The CDR3 contains 16 residues. With V trimmed by 7 bases and J by 8 bases, 14 bases remained unmatched. CDR3 residues: CASTGTGTNLGEKLFF. The CDR3 nucleotides read TGTGCCAGCACCGGGACAGGGACGAACCTAGGGGAAAAACTGTTTTTT.

This clone was seen more than once but under ten times. The CDR3 region is CASSLGQGGYGYTF. DNA of the CDR3: TGTGCCAGCAGCTTAGGACAGGGAGGCTATGGCTACACCTTC. The J gene is TRBJ1-2, the V gene TRBV7-2; 7 bases are shared with TRBD1. Germline V gene sequence: CDR1 SGHTA, CDR2 FQGNSA. The CDR3 contains 14 residues. V shed 1 base, J shed 4 bases, and the junction held 3 bases outside the gene matches.

V usage is TRBV5-4 and J usage is TRBJ1-1; TRBD1 might be the D (5 bases). This CDR3 is 14 amino acids long. Looked up from germline, CDR1 is SGHNT and CDR2 is YYREEE (reference sequence). Trimming took 3 bases from V and 1 from J, leaving 10 bases between them. Here the CDR3 DNA reads TGTGCCAGCAGCTGGGGACTCGGGAACACTGAAGCTTTCTTT. The encoded protein is CASSWGLGNTEAFF. The full variable domain, rest sourced from reference TRBV5-4 and TRBJ1-1, is ETGVTQSPTHLIKTRGQQVTLRCSSQSGHNTVSWYQQALGQGPQFIFQYYREEENGRGNFPPRFSGLQFPNYSSELNVNALELDDSALYLCASSWGLGNTEAFFGQGTRLTVV.

The chain employs TRBV10-3 and TRBJ1-1; D gene uncertain. The CDR3 consists of 15 residues. Germline-derived CDR1 and CDR2 are ENHRY and SYGVKD. Trimming took off 6 bases at V and 2 bases at J, with 16 bases between the two ends. CDR3 DNA: TGTGCCATCAGGGAAGTGGGCAGATCTAACACTGAAGCTTTCTTT. This sequence encodes CAIREVGRSNTEAFF.

The rearrangement links TRBV6-2 or TRBV6-3 to TRBJ1-5; D remains unclear. CDR3 length: 15 amino acids. Germline lookup yields CDR1 MNHEY and CDR2 SVGEGT. The V and J ends lost 5 bases and 0 bases respectively, with 11 bases between them. CDR3 sequence (DNA): TGTGCCAGCAGTCCCGGAGGGCCTAGCAATCAGCCCCAGCATTTT. Translation: CASSPGGPSNQPQHF.

The chain recombines TRBV5-4 with TRBJ2-1, with 9 bases aligning to TRBD2. The CDR3 contains 16 residues. The J segment lost 2 bases and the V segment lost 0 bases, leaving 3 bases of the junction unmatched. Germline-derived CDR1 and CDR2 are SGHNT and YYREEE (reference sequence). CDR3: CASSLGGGGAYNEQFF. CDR3 nucleotides: TGTGCCAGCAGCTTGGGTGGCGGGGGGGCCTACAATGAGCAGTTCTTC.

This clone was detected ten times or more. The chain links TRBV7-9 to TRBJ1-1, with TRBD1 matching over 8 bases. The trim removed 2 bases at V and 5 bases at J, leaving 10 bases unmatched. CDR1 SEHNR and CDR2 FQNEAQ come from the germline V gene (reference sequence). The length of the CDR3 is 16 residues. The CDR3 loop is CASSLRTGPLGTEAFF. As DNA, the CDR3 is TGTGCCAGCAGCTTACGGACAGGGCCCCTCGGGACTGAAGCTTTCTTT.